Detailed here is one TCR beta chain. Its antigen remains unidentified. Base qualities were left out, and no much larger clone turns up one base away. CD8 naive samples were obtained by positive selection for CCR7 among CD45RO-negative cells, yielding a CD45RA+CCR7+ population from which TemRA cells were excluded. The donors were healthy, HIV-negative adults who had no recently reported acute infections or vaccinations. All donors were Caucasian adults living in Nashville, Tennessee, USA. Blood was obtained by leukapheresis, after which PBMCs were separated by Ficoll-Histopaque density gradient centrifugation and cryopreserved in liquid nitrogen vapor phase. Analytical flow cytometry was used to check the purity and quantity of each magnetically sorted T cell population. Each sorted fraction had its genomic DNA isolated and then quantified by UV absorbance on a Nanodrop 2000c. The data derive from a study of shared clonotypes between healthy human individuals (dated by TCRdb to 2020 to 2021). In the study overall: The cohort comprised a couple of women and a few men aged 18 to 49 years. For each donor, CD4 naive and CD4 memory were each given three plates, CD8 naive was given two plates, and CD8 memory was given one plate. To estimate repertoire size and how much clonotypes are shared between individuals, the study performed deep sequencing of blood TCR repertoires from roughly five healthy adults. To increase sequencing depth and limit assay-specific biases, TCR repertoire library preparation and sequencing were carried out by different laboratories using diverse techniques. Each donor's leukapheresis produced roughly between about 0.9 and 9.5 billion PBMCs. Here is what the overall study found, with its caveats: Larger estimated clonotype richness was generally found for naive subsets than for memory subsets. When a few donors were compared, the shared fraction of clonotypes was about 5.5% for naive CD4, roughly 3.3% for naive CD8, 2.3% for memory CD4, and 0.35% to 0.5% for memory CD8. Pairwise subsampling indicated that sequencing depth was expected to affect the degree of clonotype sharing among donors. Even with the large sequencing depth, rarefaction of the sorted-subset datasets indicated that sequencing was incomplete. Clonotypes shared by all four sorted-subset donors showed higher generation probabilities than non-shared clonotypes. Sampling was limited to blood, and TCR repertoires in tissue likely differ from TCR repertoires in blood. Because the study included a small number of donors, the genetic and exposure-history diversity represented was limited.

TCR CDR3 regions were amplified from genomic DNA by multiplex PCR using the deep immunoSEQ assay. For each cell subset, the extracted genomic DNA was distributed evenly across all wells of several immunoSEQ 96-well plates, and each plate served as one replicate. For sorted subsets, each replicate PCR was loaded with 200 ng genomic DNA, equivalent to about 33,000 T cell genomes. The purified libraries were quantified using a Qubit 3.0 fluorometer, sized with a Bioanalyzer 2100, and then quantified again using the KAPA Library Quantification kit. Each immunoSEQ 96-well plate was sequenced on its own single-read 150-cycle Illumina NextSeq 550 flow cell. The original pipeline was this. Because the immunoSEQ output included only junctional sequences and no quality scores, the filtering could not be the same as the filtering used for full-length reads. To assign V/J genes and CDR3, sequences were annotated using PyIR, a Python wrapper for IgBLAST v1.9, with IMGT germline references. Reads with weak V/J assignments (E-value above 1e-6), missing CDR3, stop codons, out-of-frame junctions, or ambiguous translated residues were removed. V3J clonotypes were defined by identical inferred V gene, J gene, and CDR3 amino acid sequence. To compute the percentage overlap between repertoires, the number of shared unique clonotypes was divided by the size of the smaller repertoire. Three approaches were used to assess repertoire richness: RTK rarefaction, the Chao1 estimator, and Recon v2.1 estimates of unobserved clonotypes. Generation probabilities were computed with OLGA for all TCRbeta clonotypes obtained by the gDNA method from a few donors. TCRdb obtained this table from immuneACCESS and retained in-frame rearrangements with V and J assigned. These tables miss some clones; where compared with another copy, unresolved V genes account for less than half of the shortfall, and the remainder is unexplained. D and trimming come from the DNA, and the V and J calls and clone size come from that table. This sample lists some 630,000 clones; 95% to 97% were detected once. The ten largest clones represent less than 0.12% of the sample.

V and J are trimmed by 6 bases and 2 bases, and the gene matches miss 0 bases of the junction. Taken from the germline V gene, the CDR1 and CDR2 loops are WSHSY and SAAADI. The CDR3, from cysteine to phenylalanine, totals 12 residues. The CDR3 DNA has 36 bases and is translated from base 1. The receptor was derived from a woman aged 25-40 years in good health. The sequencing sample was made of naive CD8+ T cells sorted from blood. What the cell subset or site label conveys for this sample: CD45RA+CCR7+. Recombination joined TRBV10-2 with TRBJ2-7; TRBD1 aligns with 8 central bases. The DNA is TGCGCCAGCAGGGACAGGGCCTACGAGCAGTACTTC. Its protein is CASRDRAYEQYF.